These 24 T cell receptor beta chains came from one sample sequenced in a study of shared clonotypes between healthy human individuals (dated by TCRdb to about 2020). The library was made by the immunoSEQ multiplex PCR assay. As stored in TCRdb, this immuneACCESS dataset retains in-frame rearrangements with V and J assigned. A fraction of the clones does not appear; measured against another copy, unresolved V genes explain less than half of the discrepancy, and the remainder lacks a known reason. This sample gives approximately 980,000 clones in total; approximately 80% of them show up just once. The biggest ten clones account for about 1.5% of the sample. Sequences were obtained from memory CD4+ T cells sorted from blood. The meaning of the sample's cell subset or site label: CD45RA-negative fraction. These receptors originate from a man aged 18-30 years in good health.

V is TRBV5-1 and J is TRBJ1-4; 9 nucleotides match TRBD1. CDR1 SGHRS and CDR2 YFSETQ come from the germline V gene. The CDR3 consists of 14 residues. Unmatched junction bases numbered 7, after V lost 5 bases and J lost 8 bases. CDR3 DNA: TGCGCCAGCAGTGATGGACAGGGGTGGGAAAAACTGTTTTTT. This gives the protein CASSDGQGWEKLFF.

As concerns this clone: The same CDR3 also results from other DNA sequences found in this sample. J is TRBJ1-2 and V is TRBV5-1; D not certain. The CDR3 spans 12 residues. Germline lookup yields CDR1 SGHRS and CDR2 YFSETQ. The V gene lost 0 bases and the J gene lost 6 bases, with 6 bases spanning the gap. The CDR3 nucleotides read TGCGCCAGCAGCTTGGGTGGGGATGGCTACACCTTC. Translation: CASSLGGDGYTF.

The J gene is TRBJ2-7, the V gene TRBV6-1; D is perhaps TRBD1 (6 bases). The CDR3 is 13 amino acids. In germline, CDR1 is MNHNS, CDR2 SASEGT. Trimming left V 2 bases short and J 7 bases short, with 12 bases between. In nucleotides, the CDR3 is TGTGCCAGCAGTGAATTTGGACAGTCGGAGCAGTACTTC. Its translation is CASSEFGQSEQYF.

CDR3 coding DNA: TGTGCCACCAGCAGGGCGGGGGGCTTGGCTGGAAACACCATATATTTT. Protein sequence: CATSRAGGLAGNTIYF. The V call is TRBV15, the J call TRBJ1-3, with TRBD1 as a possible D gene (6 bases). Trimming removed 3 bases from V and 2 bases from J, with 14 bases in between. The CDR3 is 16 residues long. Looked up from germline, CDR1 is LNHNV and CDR2 is YYDKDF (reference sequence).

This rearrangement joins TRBV28 to TRBJ1-4; TRBD1 agrees at 7 bases. V lost 5 bases, J lost 3 bases, and 6 bases stayed unmatched. The CDR3 length is 15 residues. Germline V gene lookup returns CDR1 MDHEN and CDR2 SYDVKM. CDR3: CASSTHRGPNEKLFF. CDR3 sequence (DNA): TGTGCCAGCAGTACCCACAGGGGACCTAATGAAAAACTGTTTTTT.

The chain uses TRBV7-8 and TRBJ1-6; D might be TRBD1 (5 bases). The CDR3 is 14 residues long. Deletions cut 3 bases from V and 8 bases from J, with 11 bases between. The V gene's germline CDR1 is SGHVS and CDR2 FQNEAQ. CDR3 loop: CASSFTRVDSPLHF. CDR3 sequence (DNA): TGTGCCAGCAGCTTTACCAGGGTGGATTCACCCCTCCACTTT. The full variable domain, with the rest looked up from reference TRBV7-8 and TRBJ1-6, is GAGVSQSPRYKVAKRGQDVALRCDPISGHVSLFWYQQALGQGPEFLTYFQNEAQLDKSGLPSDRFFAERPEGSVSTLKIQRTQQEDSAVYLCASSFTRVDSPLHFGNGTRLTVT.

This clone was seen a few times. The chain combines TRBV4-1 with TRBJ1-2; D is perhaps TRBD1 (5 bases). Germline V gene lookup returns CDR1 MGHRA and CDR2 YSYEKL. Trimming took 2 bases from V and 0 from J, leaving 10 bases between them. This CDR3 is 15 amino acids long. CDR3 sequence reads: CASSQSDSSNYGYTF. The CDR3, as DNA: TGCGCCAGCAGCCAAAGCGACAGTTCTAACTATGGCTACACCTTC.

About this clone: A junction boundary mismatches the germline segment, possibly from a read error. The rearrangement joins TRBV7-7 to TRBJ2-1; the match to TRBD2 covers 9 bases. This CDR3 contains 13 residues. The germline CDR1 and CDR2 sequences are SSHAT and FNYEAQ (reference sequence). This chain's CDR3 is CASSQGLAGEQFF. In nucleotides, the CDR3 is TGTGCTAGCAGCCAGGGGCTAGCGGGAGAGCAGTTCTTC.

CDR3 DNA sequence: TGTGCCACCGGTCCAACAGGGGACGAGCAGTACTTC. Protein sequence: CATGPTGDEQYF. The chain carries TRBV10-3 and TRBJ2-7, with TRBD1 matching over 7 bases. The CDR3 extends over 12 amino acids. V trimming: 10 bases; J trimming: 5 bases; junction bases outside the gene matches: 8. Germline CDR1 and CDR2: ENHRY and SYGVKD.

The chain combines TRBV6-1 with TRBJ2-5; possible D gene TRBD1, 7 bases. V was cut by 2 bases and J by 5 bases, with 21 bases left in between. The CDR3 consists of 17 residues. Germline V lookup: CDR1 MNHNS, CDR2 SASEGT. The DNA for the CDR3 is TGTGCCAGCAGTGAACGCGTCAACCAACAGGGGAGGGAGACCCAGTACTTC. It yields the protein CASSERVNQQGRETQYF.

This clone was seen only once. The chain carries TRBV7-2 and TRBJ2-2; D remains unclear. V was clipped by 2 bases and J by 1 base, with 11 bases between them. Looked up from germline, CDR1 is SGHTA and CDR2 is FQGNSA. This CDR3 contains 16 residues. The CDR3 loop reads CASSLSSSLNTGELFF. In DNA form, the CDR3 reads TGTGCCAGCAGCTTATCTTCGTCCCTGAACACCGGGGAGCTGTTTTTT.

The rearrangement joins TRBV6-5 to TRBJ1-5; tentatively, D is TRBD1 (6 bases). Per the germline V gene, CDR1 is MNHEY and CDR2 is SVGAGI. This CDR3 has 11 amino acids. V was shortened by 7 bases and J by 8 bases, with 9 bases between the two germline ends. The CDR3 DNA reads TGTGCCAGCACCAACAGGGAGCCCCAGCATTTT. It is translated as CASTNREPQHF.

The chain carries TRBV18 and TRBJ2-5; 9 positions match TRBD1. V dropped 6 bases and J dropped 13; count of bases not matched to a gene: 9. There are 12 residues in the CDR3. The germline gives CDR1 KGHSH, CDR2 LQKENI. The CDR3: CASSPGDRVLYF. CDR3 DNA: TGTGCCAGCTCGCCAGGGGACAGGGTTTTGTACTTC.

This clone was observed a few times. The CDR3 sequence is CASSYGTGAYEQYF. CDR3 DNA sequence: TGTGCCAGCAGTTACGGGACAGGGGCCTACGAGCAGTACTTC. This sequence joins TRBV6-6 and TRBJ2-7; the match to TRBD1 covers 10 bases. Germline CDR1 reads MNHNY; CDR2 reads SVGAGI (reference sequence). CDR3 size: 14 residues. Trimming removed 2 bases from V and 2 bases from J; junction bases left unmatched: 0.

V and J are TRBV5-6 and TRBJ1-2; perhaps TRBD1 as D (5 bases). The CDR3 covers 15 residues. The germline V and J ends were trimmed by 0 bases and 4 bases, with 13 bases remaining between them. CDR1 is SGHDT, CDR2 YYEEEE, per germline. CDR3 sequence (DNA): TGTGCCAGCAGCTTGGCTCCGGGGCAAGGCTATGGCTACACCTTC. Amino acids: CASSLAPGQGYGYTF.

The chain is built from TRBV6-1 and TRBJ1-1; D gene uncertain. V gave up 3 bases and J gave up 6 bases, with 20 bases separating them. This CDR3 contains 16 residues. Germline loops: CDR1 MNHNS, CDR2 SASEGT. Here the CDR3 reads CASSETRTRAWAEAFF. Here the CDR3 DNA reads TGTGCCAGCAGTGAGACTCGTACGAGAGCTTGGGCTGAAGCTTTCTTT.

CDR3 DNA sequence: TGTGCCAGCAAAAGGGGGCAAGACTACGAGCAGTACTTC. As protein: CASKRGQDYEQYF. V gene TRBV6-1 combines with J gene TRBJ2-7, with TRBD1 identical over 7 bases. CDR1 and CDR2 (germline): MNHNS, SASEGT. The length of the CDR3 is 13 residues. The trim removed 7 bases at V and 3 bases at J, leaving 6 bases unmatched.

In its sample, this clone was seen once. This sequence joins TRBV6-5 and TRBJ2-1, with D unclear. V lost 2 bases and J 0 bases, leaving 5 bases between the germline ends. The CDR3 is 14 amino acids. CDR1 and CDR2 (germline): MNHEY, SVGAGI. The CDR3 is CASSYQVSYNEQFF. DNA for the CDR3: TGTGCCAGCAGTTACCAAGTCTCCTACAATGAGCAGTTCTTC.

This clone was picked up many times. Within the sample, other DNA sequences also encode this same CDR3. In nucleotides, the CDR3 is TGTGCCAGCAGCTCTTACACAGATACGCAGTATTTT. This codes for CASSSYTDTQYF. This chain connects TRBV7-2 to TRBJ2-3; no reliable D call. The CDR3 spans 12 residues. Deletions cut 4 bases from V and 2 bases from J, with 4 bases between. Germline loops: CDR1 SGHTA, CDR2 FQGNSA.

The rearrangement joins TRBV28 to TRBJ1-2, with D possibly matching TRBD1 (6 bases). The V end lost 6 bases, the J end lost 2 bases, and 16 bases lay between the germline ends. The germline CDR1 and CDR2 sequences are MDHEN and SYDVKM. The CDR3 spans 15 residues. The CDR3 protein is CASRPDDRLNYGYTF. The CDR3 DNA reads TGTGCCAGCAGACCGGATGACAGGCTCAACTATGGCTACACCTTC.

This clone was detected only once. V and J are TRBV7-2 and TRBJ1-3; tentative D call: TRBD1 (6 bases). The germline V and J ends were trimmed by 6 bases and 0 bases, with 18 bases remaining between them. The CDR3 length is 17 residues. Germline CDR1 SGHTA, CDR2 FQGNSA. The CDR3 DNA reads as TGTGCCAGCAGTTTAAACCTGGGACACCACTCTGGAAACACCATATATTTT. Amino acid sequence: CASSLNLGHHSGNTIYF.

V and J are TRBV10-1 and TRBJ2-6; TRBD2 might be the D (6 bases). Germline V CDR1 and CDR2: WNHNN, SYGVQD (reference sequence). V lost 0 bases to trimming and J lost 4 bases, with 13 bases between them. The CDR3 is 17 amino acids. CDR3 sequence: CASSESRGGAGANVLTF. The DNA of the CDR3 is TGCGCCAGCAGTGAGTCGCGGGGAGGAGCGGGGGCCAACGTCCTGACTTTC.

The chain links TRBV7-2 to TRBJ1-5; TRBD1 is a possible D gene (6 bases). CDR1 is SGHTA, CDR2 FQGNSA, per germline. The ends were cut back, 5 bases at V and 0 bases at J, with 17 bases in the middle. CDR3 size: 17 residues. CDR3 nucleotide sequence: TGTGCCAGCAGCCCTAGAGGGGGGGTAAATAGCAATCAGCCCCAGCATTTT. It yields the protein CASSPRGGVNSNQPQHF. The variable domain in full, completed from reference TRBV7-2 and TRBJ1-5, reads GAGVSQSPSNKVTEKGKDVELRCDPISGHTALYWYRQSLGQGLEFLIYFQGNSAPDKSGLPSDRFSAERTGGSVSTLTIQRTQQEDSAVYLCASSPRGGVNSNQPQHFGDGTRLSIL.

The chain employs TRBV2 and TRBJ1-6; maybe TRBD1 (5 bases). The length of the CDR3 is 13 residues. Trimming shortened V by 7 bases and J by 7 bases, and 11 bases separated the two germline ends. Germline CDR1 SNHLY, CDR2 FYNNEI. The CDR3 DNA reads as TGTGCCAGCACGCAGGACACAAATTCACCCCTCCACTTT. It yields the protein CASTQDTNSPLHF.